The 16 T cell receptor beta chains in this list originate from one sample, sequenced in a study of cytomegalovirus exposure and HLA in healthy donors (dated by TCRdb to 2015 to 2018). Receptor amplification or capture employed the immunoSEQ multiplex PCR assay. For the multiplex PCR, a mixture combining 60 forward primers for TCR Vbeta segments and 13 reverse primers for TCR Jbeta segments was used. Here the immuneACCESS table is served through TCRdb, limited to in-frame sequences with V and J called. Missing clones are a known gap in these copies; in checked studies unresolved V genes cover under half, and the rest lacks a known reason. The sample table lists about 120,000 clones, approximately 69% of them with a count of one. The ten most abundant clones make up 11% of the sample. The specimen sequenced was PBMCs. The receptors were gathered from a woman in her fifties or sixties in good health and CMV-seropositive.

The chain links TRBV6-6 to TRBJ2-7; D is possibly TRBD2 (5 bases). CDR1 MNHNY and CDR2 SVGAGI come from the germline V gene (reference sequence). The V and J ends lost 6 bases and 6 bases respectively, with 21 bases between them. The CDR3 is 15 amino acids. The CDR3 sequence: CASRTNLDGGSEQYF. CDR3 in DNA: TGTGCCAGCAGGACTAACCTGGACGGTGGGTCCGAGCAGTACTTC.

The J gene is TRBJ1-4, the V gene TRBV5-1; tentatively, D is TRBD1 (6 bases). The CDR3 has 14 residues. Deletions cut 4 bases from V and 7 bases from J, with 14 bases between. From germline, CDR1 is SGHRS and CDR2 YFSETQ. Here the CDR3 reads CASSGTGRSEKLFF. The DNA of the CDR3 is TGCGCCAGCAGCGGCACAGGGCGTTCTGAAAAACTGTTTTTT.

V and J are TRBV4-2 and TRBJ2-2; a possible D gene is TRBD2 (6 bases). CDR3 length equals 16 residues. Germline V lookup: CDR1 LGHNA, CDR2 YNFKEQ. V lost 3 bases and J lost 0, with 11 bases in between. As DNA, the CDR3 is TGTGCCAGCAGCCACCAGGGACTTACGAACACCGGGGAGCTGTTTTTT. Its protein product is CASSHQGLTNTGELFF.

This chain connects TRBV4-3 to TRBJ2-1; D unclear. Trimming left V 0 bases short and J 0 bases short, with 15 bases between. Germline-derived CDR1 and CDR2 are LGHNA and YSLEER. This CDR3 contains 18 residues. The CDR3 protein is CASSQDLRGSSSYNEQFF. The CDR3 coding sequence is TGCGCCAGCAGCCAAGATCTTCGCGGCTCGAGCTCCTACAATGAGCAGTTCTTC.

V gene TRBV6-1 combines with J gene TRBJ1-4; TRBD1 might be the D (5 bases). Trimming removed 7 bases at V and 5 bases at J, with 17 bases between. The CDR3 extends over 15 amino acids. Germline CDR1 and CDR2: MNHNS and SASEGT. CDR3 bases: TGTGCCAGCAACGGGGGATCGACCAAAAATGAAAAACTGTTTTTT. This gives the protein CASNGGSTKNEKLFF.

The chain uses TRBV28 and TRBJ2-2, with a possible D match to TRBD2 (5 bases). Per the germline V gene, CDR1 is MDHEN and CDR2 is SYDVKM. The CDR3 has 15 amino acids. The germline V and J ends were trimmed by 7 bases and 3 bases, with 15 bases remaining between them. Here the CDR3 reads CASNEVREYTGELFF. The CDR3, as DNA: TGTGCCAGCAACGAGGTACGGGAATACACCGGGGAGCTGTTTTTT.

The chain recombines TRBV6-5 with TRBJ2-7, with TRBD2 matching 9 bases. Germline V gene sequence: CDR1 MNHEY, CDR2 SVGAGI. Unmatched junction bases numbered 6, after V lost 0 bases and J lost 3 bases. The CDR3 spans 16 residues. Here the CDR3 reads CASSYSRGGAVYEQYF. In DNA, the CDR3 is TGTGCCAGCAGTTACTCTCGCGGGGGGGCCGTCTACGAGCAGTACTTC.

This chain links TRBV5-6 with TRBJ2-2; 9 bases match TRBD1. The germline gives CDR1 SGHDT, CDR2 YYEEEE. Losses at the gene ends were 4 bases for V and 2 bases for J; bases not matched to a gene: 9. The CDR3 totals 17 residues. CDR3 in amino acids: CASSPAVQGANTGELFF. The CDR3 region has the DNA TGTGCCAGCAGCCCCGCGGTACAGGGGGCTAACACCGGGGAGCTGTTTTTT.

CDR3 nucleotides: TGCGCCAGCAGCCCTAACTCCCGAGAGACCCAGTACTTC. Amino acid sequence: CASSPNSRETQYF. The rearrangement joins TRBV4-1 to TRBJ2-5; no firm D call. The germline V gene has CDR1 MGHRA and CDR2 YSYEKL. There are 13 residues in the CDR3. Trimming pared 4 bases from V and 4 bases from J, leaving 10 bases between.

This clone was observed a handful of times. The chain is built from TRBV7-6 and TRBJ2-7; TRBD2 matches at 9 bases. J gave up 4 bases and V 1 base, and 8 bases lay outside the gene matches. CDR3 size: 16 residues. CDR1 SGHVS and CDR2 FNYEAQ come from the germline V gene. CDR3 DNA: TGTGCCAGCAGCTTAGATCCTAGCGGGGCAGAATACGAGCAGTACTTC. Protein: CASSLDPSGAEYEQYF.

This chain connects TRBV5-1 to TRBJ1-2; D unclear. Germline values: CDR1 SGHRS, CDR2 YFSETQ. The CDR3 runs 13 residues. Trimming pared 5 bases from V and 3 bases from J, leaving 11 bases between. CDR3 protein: CASSDTVYYGYTF. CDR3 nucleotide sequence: TGCGCCAGCAGTGACACAGTCTACTATGGCTACACCTTC.

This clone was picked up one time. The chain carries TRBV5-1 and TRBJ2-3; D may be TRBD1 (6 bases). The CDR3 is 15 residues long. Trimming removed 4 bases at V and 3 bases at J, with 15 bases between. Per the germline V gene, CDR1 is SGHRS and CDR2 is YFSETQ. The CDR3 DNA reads TGCGCCAGCAGCCCAAGGGGGATCAAGACAGATACGCAGTATTTT. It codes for CASSPRGIKTDTQYF.

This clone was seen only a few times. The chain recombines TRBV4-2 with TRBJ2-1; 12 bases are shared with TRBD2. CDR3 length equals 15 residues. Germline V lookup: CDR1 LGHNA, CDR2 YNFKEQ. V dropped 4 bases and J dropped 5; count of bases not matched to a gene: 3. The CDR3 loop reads CASSPSSGGDNEQFF. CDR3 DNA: TGTGCCAGCAGCCCGTCTAGCGGGGGGGACAATGAGCAGTTCTTC.

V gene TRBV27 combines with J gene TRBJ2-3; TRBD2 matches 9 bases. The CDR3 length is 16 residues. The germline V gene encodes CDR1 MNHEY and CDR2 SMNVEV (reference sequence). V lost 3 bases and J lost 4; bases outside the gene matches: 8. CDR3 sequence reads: CASSLAMGLAADTQYF. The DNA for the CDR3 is TGTGCCAGCAGTTTGGCTATGGGACTAGCCGCAGATACGCAGTATTTT.

This CDR3 reads CASIQQGGAGELFF. For the CDR3, the DNA is TGTGCCAGCATCCAACAGGGGGGCGCCGGGGAGCTGTTTTTT. The V gene is TRBV6-1, the J gene TRBJ2-2, with 8 bases lining up with TRBD1. The CDR3 runs to 14 residues. Germline values: CDR1 MNHNS, CDR2 SASEGT. The trim removed 7 bases at V and 6 bases at J, leaving 7 bases unmatched.

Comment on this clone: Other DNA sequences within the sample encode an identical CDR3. CDR3 in DNA: TGTGCCTGGAGGGGCAGGGGGCTGGCGAACTATGGCTACACCTTC. Encoded protein: CAWRGRGLANYGYTF. V usage is TRBV30 and J usage is TRBJ1-2; TRBD1 matches at 8 bases. Trimming at V came to 3 bases and at J to 2 bases, leaving 8 bases not matched to a gene. Looked up from germline, CDR1 is GTSNPN and CDR2 is SVGIG (reference sequence). The CDR3 covers 15 residues.